This entry is about one TCR beta chain. Its cognate antigen is unknown. The V gene's germline CDR1 is SQVTM and CDR2 ANQGSEA. The CDR3 is made up of 14 amino acids. V shed 3 bases and J shed 2 bases, with 13 bases lying between them. 13 Jbeta primers and 60 Vbeta primers were used for the PCR. Here immunoSEQ multiplex PCR was the method, and the copy in TCRdb shows in-frame clones only, minus some. Here the sample spans about 240,000 clones, roughly 80% being singletons. This specimen comes from a study of cytomegalovirus exposure and HLA in healthy donors. General study points: A later analysis linked a missense variant in DCLRE1C to the trimming of TCR beta V and J genes. The study had only CMV serostatus as immune exposure information. A later examination showed that TCR association rates differed by HLA locus, with DRB1 most and HLA-C fewest.

Sequencing was done on a sample of PBMCs. The clonotype comes from a woman in her thirties or forties in good health and CMV-seropositive. The chain uses TRBV29-1 and TRBJ1-2, with a weak D call TRBD1 (5 bases). For the CDR3, the DNA is TGCAGCGTTGATGGGCAGGGCTCCAACTATGGCTACACCTTC. Protein: CSVDGQGSNYGYTF.